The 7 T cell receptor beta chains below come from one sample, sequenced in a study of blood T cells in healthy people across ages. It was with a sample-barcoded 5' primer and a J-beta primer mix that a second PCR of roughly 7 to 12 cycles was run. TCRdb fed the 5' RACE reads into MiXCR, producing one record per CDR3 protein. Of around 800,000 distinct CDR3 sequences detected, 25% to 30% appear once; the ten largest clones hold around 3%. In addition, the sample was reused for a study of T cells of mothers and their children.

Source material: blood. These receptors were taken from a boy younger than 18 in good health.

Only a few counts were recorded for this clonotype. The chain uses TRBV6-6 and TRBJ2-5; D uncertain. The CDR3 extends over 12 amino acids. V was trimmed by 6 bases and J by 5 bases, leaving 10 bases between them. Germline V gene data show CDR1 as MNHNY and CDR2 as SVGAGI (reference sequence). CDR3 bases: TGTGCCAGCAGCGTCCAGAGGGAGACCCAGTACTTC. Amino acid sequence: CASSVQRETQYF.

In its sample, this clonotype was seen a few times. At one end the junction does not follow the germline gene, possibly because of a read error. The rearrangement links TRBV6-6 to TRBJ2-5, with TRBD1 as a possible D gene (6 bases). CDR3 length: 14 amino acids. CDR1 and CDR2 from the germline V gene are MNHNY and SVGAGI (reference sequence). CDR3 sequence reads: CASNPTGSTYEQHF. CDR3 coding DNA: TGTGCCAGCAACCCGACAGGTTCCACCTACGAGCAGCACTTC.

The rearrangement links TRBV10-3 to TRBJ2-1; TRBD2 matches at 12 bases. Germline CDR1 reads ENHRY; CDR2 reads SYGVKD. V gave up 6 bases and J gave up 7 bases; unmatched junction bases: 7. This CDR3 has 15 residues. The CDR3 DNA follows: TGTGCCATCAGCCCGACTAGCGGGGGCCTTAATGAGCAGTTCTTC. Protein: CAISPTSGGLNEQFF.

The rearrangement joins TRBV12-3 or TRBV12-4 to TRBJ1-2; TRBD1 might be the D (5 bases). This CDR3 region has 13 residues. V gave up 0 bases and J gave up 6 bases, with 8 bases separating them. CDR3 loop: CASSLAGDDGYTF. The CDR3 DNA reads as TGTGCCAGCAGTTTAGCGGGGGACGATGGCTACACCTTC.

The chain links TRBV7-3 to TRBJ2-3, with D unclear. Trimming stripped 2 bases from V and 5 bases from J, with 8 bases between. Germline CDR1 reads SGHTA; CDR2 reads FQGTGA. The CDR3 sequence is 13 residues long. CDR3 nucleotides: TGTGCCAGCAGCTTATCCAGGAAAGATACGCAGTATTTT. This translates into CASSLSRKDTQYF.

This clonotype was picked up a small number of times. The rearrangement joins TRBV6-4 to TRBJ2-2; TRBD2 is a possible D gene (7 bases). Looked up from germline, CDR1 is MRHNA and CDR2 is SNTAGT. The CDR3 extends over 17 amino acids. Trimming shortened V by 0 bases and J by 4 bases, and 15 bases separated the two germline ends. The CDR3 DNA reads TGTGCCAGCAGTGACTCGAGAGGGGGGGCCGGCACCGGGGAGCTGTTTTTT. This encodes CASSDSRGGAGTGELFF.

The CDR3 DNA is TGCGCCAGCAGCCAAGATCGCGCGGTAAGCTCCTACGAGCAGTACTTC. This codes for CASSQDRAVSSYEQYF. V gene TRBV4-3 combines with J gene TRBJ2-7; D is unclear. CDR3 length: 16 amino acids. Germline-derived CDR1 and CDR2 are LGHNA and YSLEER. V was clipped by 0 bases and J by 0 bases, with 12 bases between them.